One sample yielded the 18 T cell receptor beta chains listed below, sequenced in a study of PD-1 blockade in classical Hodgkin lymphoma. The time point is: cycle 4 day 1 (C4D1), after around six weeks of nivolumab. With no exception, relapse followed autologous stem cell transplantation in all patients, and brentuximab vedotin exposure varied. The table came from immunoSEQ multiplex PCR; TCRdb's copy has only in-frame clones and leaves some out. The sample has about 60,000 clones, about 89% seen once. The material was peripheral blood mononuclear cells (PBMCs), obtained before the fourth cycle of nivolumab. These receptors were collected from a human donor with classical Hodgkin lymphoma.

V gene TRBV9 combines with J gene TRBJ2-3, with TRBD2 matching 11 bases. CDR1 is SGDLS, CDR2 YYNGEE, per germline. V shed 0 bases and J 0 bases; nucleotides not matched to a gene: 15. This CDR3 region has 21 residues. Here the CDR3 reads CASSVGLGGLAASFSTDTQYF. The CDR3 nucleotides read TGTGCCAGCAGCGTAGGTCTTGGGGGACTAGCGGCTTCCTTTAGCACAGATACGCAGTATTTT.

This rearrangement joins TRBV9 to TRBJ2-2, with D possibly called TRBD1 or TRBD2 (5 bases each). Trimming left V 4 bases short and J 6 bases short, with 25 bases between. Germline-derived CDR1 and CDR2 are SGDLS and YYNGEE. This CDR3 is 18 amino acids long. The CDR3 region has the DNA TGTGCCAGCAGCCCTCGACGGTATGAGGGACCGCAGGCCGGGGAGCTGTTTTTT. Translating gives CASSPRRYEGPQAGELFF.

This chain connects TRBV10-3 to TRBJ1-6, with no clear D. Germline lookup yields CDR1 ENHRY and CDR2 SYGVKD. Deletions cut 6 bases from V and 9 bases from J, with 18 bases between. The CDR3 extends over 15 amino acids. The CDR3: CAIRPEGSSSSPLHF. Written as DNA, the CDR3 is TGTGCCATCAGGCCGGAGGGCTCTTCGAGTTCACCCCTCCACTTT.

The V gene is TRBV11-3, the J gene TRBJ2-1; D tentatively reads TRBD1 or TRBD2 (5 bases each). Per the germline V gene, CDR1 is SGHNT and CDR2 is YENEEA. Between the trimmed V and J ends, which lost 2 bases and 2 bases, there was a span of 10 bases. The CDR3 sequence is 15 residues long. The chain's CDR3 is CASSLSVGAYNEQFF. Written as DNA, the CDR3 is TGTGCCAGCAGCTTATCAGTGGGGGCCTACAATGAGCAGTTCTTC.

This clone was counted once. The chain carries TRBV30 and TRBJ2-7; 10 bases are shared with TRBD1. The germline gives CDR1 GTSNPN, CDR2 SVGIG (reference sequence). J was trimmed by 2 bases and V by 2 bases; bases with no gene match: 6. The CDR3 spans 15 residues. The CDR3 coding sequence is TGTGCCTGGAGTCCTGTAGGACAGGGGGCCTACGAGCAGTACTTC. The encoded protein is CAWSPVGQGAYEQYF.

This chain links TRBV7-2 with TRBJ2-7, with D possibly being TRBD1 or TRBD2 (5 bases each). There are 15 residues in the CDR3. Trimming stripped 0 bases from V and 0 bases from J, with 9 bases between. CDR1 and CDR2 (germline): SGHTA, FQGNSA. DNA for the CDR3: TGTGCCAGCAGCTTAGCGGGGGAAACCTCCTACGAGCAGTACTTC. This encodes CASSLAGETSYEQYF.

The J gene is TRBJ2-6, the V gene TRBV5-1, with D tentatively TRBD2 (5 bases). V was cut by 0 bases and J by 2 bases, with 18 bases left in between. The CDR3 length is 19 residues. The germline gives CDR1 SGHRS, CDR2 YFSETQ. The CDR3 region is CASSLVARGSATGANVLTF. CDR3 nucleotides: TGCGCCAGCAGCTTGGTGGCACGGGGATCGGCTACTGGGGCCAACGTCCTGACTTTC.

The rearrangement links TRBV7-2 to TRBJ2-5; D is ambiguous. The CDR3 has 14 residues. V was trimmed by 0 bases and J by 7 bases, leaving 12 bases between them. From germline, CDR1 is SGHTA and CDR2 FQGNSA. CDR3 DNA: TGTGCCAGCAGCTTAGCACCCGAACGGTGGACCCAGTACTTC. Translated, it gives CASSLAPERWTQYF.

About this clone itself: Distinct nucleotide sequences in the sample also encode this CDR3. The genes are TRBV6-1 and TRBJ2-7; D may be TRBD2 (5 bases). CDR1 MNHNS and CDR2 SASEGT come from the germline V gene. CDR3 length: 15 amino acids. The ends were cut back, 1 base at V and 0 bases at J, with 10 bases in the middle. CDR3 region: CASSEEYGSSYEQYF. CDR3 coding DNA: TGTGCCAGCAGTGAAGAATATGGGAGCTCCTACGAGCAGTACTTC.

CDR3 sequence (DNA): TGTGCCAGCAGTCGAAATCAGGGAGGATGGAACATTCAGTACTTC. It translates to CASSRNQGGWNIQYF. The J gene is TRBJ2-4, the V gene TRBV6-5; possibly TRBD2 for D (6 bases). V lost 5 bases and J lost 7, with 18 bases in between. Looked up from germline, CDR1 is MNHEY and CDR2 is SVGAGI. CDR3 length equals 15 residues.

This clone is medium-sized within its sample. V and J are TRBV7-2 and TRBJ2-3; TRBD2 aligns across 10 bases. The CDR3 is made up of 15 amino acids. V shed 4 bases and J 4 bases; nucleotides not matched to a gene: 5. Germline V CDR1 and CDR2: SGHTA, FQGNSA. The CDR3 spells CASSSDSGGADTQYF. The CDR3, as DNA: TGTGCCAGCAGCTCCGACAGCGGGGGGGCAGATACGCAGTATTTT.

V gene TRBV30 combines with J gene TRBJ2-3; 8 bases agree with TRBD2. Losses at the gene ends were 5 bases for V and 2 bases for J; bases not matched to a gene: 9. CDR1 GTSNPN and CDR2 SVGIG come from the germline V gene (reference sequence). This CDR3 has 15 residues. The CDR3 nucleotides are TGTGCCTGGTTCCACACTAGCGGAGACACAGATACGCAGTATTTT. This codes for CAWFHTSGDTDTQYF. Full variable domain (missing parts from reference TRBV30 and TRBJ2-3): SQTIHQWPATLVQPVGSPLSLECTVEGTSNPNLYWYRQAAGRGLQLLFYSVGIGQISSEVPQNLSASRPQDRQFILSSKKLLLSDSGFYLCAWFHTSGDTDTQYFGPGTRLTVL.

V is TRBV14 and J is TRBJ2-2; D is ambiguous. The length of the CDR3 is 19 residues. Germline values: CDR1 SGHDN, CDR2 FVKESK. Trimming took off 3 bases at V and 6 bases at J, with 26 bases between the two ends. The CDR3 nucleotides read TGTGCCAGCAGCCATTTCCCCCCTGGGCCGAAGGGTATCGCCGGGGAGCTGTTTTTT. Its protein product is CASSHFPPGPKGIAGELFF.

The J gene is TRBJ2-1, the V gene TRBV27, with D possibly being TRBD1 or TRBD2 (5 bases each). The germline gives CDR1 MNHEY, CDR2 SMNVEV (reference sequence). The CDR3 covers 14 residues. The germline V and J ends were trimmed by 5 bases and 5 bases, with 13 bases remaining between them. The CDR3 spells CASSPGTTDNEQFF. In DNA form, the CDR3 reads TGTGCCAGCAGTCCCGGGACGACCGACAATGAGCAGTTCTTC.

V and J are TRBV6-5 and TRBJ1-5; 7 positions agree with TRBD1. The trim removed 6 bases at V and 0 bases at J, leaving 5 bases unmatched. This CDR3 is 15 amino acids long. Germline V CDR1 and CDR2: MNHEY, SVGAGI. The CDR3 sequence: CASRTGQSSNQPQHF. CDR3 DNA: TGTGCCAGCAGAACGGGACAGTCTAGCAATCAGCCCCAGCATTTT.

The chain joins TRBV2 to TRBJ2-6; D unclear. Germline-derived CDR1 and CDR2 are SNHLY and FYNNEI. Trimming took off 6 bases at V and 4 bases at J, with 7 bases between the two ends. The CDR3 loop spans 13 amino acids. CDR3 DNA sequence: TGTGCCAGCAGCTCCGGGGGGGCCAACGTCCTGACTTTC. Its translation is CASSSGGANVLTF.

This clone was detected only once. CDR3 coding DNA: TGTGCCAGCAGCTCAGGACGGATTAATGAAAAACTGTTTTTT. Its protein product is CASSSGRINEKLFF. V and J are TRBV7-9 and TRBJ1-4; the D is unclear. The CDR3 loop spans 14 amino acids. The V end lost 4 bases, the J end lost 4 bases, and 10 bases lay between the germline ends. Germline values: CDR1 SEHNR, CDR2 FQNEAQ (reference sequence). Based on the CDR3 plus reference TRBV7-9 and TRBJ1-4, the full variable domain is DTGVSQNPRHKITKRGQNVTFRCDPISEHNRLYWYRQTLGQGPEFLTYFQNEAQLEKSRLLSDRFSAERPKGSFSTLEIQRTEQGDSAMYLCASSSGRINEKLFFGSGTQLSVL.

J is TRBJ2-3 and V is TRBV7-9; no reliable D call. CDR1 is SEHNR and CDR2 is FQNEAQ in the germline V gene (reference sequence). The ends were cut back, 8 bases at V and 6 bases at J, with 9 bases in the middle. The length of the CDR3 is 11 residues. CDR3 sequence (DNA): TGTGCCAGCGCCCAAGGGGATACGCAGTATTTT. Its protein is CASAQGDTQYF.